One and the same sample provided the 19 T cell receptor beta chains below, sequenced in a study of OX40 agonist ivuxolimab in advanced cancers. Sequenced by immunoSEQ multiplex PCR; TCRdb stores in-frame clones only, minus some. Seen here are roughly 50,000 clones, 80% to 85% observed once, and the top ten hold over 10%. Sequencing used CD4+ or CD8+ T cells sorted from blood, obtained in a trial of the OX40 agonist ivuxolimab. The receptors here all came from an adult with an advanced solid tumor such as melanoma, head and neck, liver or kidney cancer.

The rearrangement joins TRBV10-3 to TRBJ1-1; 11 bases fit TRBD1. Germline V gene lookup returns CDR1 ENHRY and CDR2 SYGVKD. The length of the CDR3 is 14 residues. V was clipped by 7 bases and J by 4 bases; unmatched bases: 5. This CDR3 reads CAINGQGAGTEAFF. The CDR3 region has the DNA TGTGCCATCAATGGACAGGGGGCGGGCACTGAAGCTTTCTTT.

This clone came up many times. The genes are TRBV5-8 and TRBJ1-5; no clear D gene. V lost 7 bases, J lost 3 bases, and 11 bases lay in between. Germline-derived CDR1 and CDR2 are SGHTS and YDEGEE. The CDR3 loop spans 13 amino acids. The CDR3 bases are TGTGCCAGCGGCGTCGGGTCCAATCAGCCCCAGCATTTT. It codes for CASGVGSNQPQHF.

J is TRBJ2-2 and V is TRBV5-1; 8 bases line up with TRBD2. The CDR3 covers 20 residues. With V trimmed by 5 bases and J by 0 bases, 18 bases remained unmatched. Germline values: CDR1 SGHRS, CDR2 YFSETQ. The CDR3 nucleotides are TGCGCCAGCAGTATCGCGGGGGGCGCCATTTACAACGCGAACACCGGGGAGCTGTTTTTT. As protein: CASSIAGGAIYNANTGELFF. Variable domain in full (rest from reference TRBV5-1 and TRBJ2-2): KAGVTQTPRYLIKTRGQQVTLSCSPISGHRSVSWYQQTPGQGLQFLFEYFSETQRNKGNFPGRFSGRQFSNSRSEMNVSTLELGDSALYLCASSIAGGAIYNANTGELFFGEGSRLTVL.

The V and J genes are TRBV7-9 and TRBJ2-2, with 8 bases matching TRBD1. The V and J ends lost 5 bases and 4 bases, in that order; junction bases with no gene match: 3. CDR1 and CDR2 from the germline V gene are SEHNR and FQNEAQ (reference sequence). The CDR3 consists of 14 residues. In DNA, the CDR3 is TGTGCCAGCAGCCCAGACAGGGGCACCGGGGAGCTGTTTTTT. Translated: CASSPDRGTGELFF.

The CDR3 DNA reads TGTGCCAGCAGCAGACAAAAGGGCTACGAGCAGTACTTC. Translation: CASSRQKGYEQYF. The chain has TRBV7-2 and TRBJ2-7, with D unclear. This CDR3 spans 13 amino acids. CDR1 is SGHTA, CDR2 FQGNSA, per germline. Trimming took 5 bases from V and 3 from J, leaving 11 bases between them.

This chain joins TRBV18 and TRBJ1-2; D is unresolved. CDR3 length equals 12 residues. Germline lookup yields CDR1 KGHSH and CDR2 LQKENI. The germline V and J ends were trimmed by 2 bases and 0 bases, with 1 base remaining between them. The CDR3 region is CASSPANYGYTF. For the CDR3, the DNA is TGTGCCAGCTCACCAGCTAACTATGGCTACACCTTC.

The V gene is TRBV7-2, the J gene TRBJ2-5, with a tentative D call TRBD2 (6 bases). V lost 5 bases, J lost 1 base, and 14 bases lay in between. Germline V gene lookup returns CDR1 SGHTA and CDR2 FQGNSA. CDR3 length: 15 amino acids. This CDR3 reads CASSGLGGIQETQYF. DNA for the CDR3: TGTGCCAGCAGCGGCCTGGGGGGTATCCAAGAGACCCAGTACTTC.

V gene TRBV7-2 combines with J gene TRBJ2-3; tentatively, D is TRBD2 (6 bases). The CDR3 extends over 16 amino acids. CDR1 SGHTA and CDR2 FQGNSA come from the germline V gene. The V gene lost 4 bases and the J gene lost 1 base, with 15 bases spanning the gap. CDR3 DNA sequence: TGTGCCAGCAGCTCCGTGGAGAGGGAGGGCACAGATACGCAGTATTTT. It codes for CASSSVEREGTDTQYF.

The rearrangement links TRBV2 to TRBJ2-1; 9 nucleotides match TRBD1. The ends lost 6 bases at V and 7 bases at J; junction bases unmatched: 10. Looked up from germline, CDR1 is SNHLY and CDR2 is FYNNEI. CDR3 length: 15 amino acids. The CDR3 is CASRNRGLVGNEQFF. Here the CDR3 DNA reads TGTGCCAGCAGAAACAGGGGGCTTGTCGGGAATGAGCAGTTCTTC.

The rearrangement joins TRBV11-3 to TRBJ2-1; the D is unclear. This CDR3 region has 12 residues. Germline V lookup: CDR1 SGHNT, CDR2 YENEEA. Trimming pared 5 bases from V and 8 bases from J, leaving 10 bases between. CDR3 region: CASSASRDEQFF. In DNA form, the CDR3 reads TGTGCCAGCAGCGCGTCCAGAGATGAGCAGTTCTTC.

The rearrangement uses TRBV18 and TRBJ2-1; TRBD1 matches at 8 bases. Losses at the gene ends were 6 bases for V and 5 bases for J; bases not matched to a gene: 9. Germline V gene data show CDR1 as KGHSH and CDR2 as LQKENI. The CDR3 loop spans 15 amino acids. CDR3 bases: TGTGCCAGCTCCCCATTCGGACAGGGCGACAATGAGCAGTTCTTC. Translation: CASSPFGQGDNEQFF.

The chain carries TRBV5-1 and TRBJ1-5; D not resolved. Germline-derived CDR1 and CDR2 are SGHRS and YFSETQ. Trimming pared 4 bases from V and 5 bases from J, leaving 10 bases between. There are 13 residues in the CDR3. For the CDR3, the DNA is TGCGCCAGCAGCCGGGAATCGGATCAGCCCCAGCATTTT. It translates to CASSRESDQPQHF. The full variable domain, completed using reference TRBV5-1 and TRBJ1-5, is KAGVTQTPRYLIKTRGQQVTLSCSPISGHRSVSWYQQTPGQGLQFLFEYFSETQRNKGNFPGRFSGRQFSNSRSEMNVSTLELGDSALYLCASSRESDQPQHFGDGTRLSIL.

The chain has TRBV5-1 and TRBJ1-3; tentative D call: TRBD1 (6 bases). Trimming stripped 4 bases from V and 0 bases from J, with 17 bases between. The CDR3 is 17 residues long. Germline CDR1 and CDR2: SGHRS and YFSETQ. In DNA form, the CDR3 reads TGCGCCAGCAGCGCGTCGGACAGCTTCCTCTCTGGAAACACCATATATTTT. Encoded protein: CASSASDSFLSGNTIYF.

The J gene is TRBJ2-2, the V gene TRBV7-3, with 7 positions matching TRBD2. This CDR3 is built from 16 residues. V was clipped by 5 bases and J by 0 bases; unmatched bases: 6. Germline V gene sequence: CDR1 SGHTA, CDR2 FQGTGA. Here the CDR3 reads CASSPGSGANTGELFF. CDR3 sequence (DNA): TGTGCCAGCAGCCCTGGAAGCGGGGCGAACACCGGGGAGCTGTTTTTT.

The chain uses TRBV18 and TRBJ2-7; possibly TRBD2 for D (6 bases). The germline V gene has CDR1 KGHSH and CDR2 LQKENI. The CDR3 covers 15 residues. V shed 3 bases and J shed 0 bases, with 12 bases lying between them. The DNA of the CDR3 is TGTGCCAGCTCACCTTCTCGGGACTCCTCCTACGAGCAGTACTTC. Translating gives CASSPSRDSSYEQYF.

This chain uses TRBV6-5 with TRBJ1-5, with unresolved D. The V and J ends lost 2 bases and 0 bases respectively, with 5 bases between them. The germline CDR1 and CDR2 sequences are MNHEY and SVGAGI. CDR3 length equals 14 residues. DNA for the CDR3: TGTGCCAGCAGTTACGGGTATAGCAATCAGCCCCAGCATTTT. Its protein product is CASSYGYSNQPQHF.

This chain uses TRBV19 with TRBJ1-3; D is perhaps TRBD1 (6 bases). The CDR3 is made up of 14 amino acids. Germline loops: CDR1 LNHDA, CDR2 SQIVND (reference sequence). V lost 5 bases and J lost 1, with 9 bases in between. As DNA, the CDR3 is TGTGCCAGTAGTTCACAGGGTTCTGGAAACACCATATATTTT. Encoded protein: CASSSQGSGNTIYF.

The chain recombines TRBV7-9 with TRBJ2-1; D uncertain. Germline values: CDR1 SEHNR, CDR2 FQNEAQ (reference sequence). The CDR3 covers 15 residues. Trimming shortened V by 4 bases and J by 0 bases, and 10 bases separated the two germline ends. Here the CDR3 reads CASSSDVSSYNEQFF. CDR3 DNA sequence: TGTGCCAGCAGCTCGGACGTGAGCTCCTACAATGAGCAGTTCTTC.

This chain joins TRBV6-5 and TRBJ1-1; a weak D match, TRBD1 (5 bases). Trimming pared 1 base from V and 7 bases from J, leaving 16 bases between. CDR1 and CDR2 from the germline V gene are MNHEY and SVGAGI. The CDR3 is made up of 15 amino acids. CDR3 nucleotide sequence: TGTGCCAGCAGTTACTTTCGGGGCACACGGAATGAAGCTTTCTTT. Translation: CASSYFRGTRNEAFF.